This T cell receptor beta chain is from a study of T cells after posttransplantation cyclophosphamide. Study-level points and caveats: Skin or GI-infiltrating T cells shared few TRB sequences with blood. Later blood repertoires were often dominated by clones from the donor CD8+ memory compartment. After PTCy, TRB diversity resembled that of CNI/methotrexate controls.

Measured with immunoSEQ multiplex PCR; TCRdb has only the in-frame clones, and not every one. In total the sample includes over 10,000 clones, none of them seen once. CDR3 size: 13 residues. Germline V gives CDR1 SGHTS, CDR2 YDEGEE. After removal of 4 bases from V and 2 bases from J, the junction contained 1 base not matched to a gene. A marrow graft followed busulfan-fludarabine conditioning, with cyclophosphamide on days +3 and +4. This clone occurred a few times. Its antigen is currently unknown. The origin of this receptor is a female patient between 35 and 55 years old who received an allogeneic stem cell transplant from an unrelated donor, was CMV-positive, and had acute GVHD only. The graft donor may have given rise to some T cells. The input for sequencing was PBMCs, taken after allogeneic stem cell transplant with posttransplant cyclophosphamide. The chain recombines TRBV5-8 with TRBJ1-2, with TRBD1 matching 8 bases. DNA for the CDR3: TGTGCCAGCAGCCGGACAGGGAACTATGGCTACACCTTC. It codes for CASSRTGNYGYTF.